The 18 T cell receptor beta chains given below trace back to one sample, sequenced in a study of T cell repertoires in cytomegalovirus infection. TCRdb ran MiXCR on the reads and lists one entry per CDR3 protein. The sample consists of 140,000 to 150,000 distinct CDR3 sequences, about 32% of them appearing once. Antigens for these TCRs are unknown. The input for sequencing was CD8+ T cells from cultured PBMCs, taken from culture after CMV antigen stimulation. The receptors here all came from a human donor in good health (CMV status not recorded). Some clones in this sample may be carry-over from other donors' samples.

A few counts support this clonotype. CDR3 sequence reads: CASSREQAQNTGELFF. The CDR3 nucleotides read TGTGCCAGCAGCCGTGAACAAGCCCAAAACACCGGGGAGCTGTTTTTT. The V and J genes are TRBV5-6 and TRBJ2-2; D remains unclear. Germline V lookup: CDR1 SGHDT, CDR2 YYEEEE. The CDR3 spans 16 residues. Trimming took off 4 bases at V and 2 bases at J, with 15 bases between the two ends.

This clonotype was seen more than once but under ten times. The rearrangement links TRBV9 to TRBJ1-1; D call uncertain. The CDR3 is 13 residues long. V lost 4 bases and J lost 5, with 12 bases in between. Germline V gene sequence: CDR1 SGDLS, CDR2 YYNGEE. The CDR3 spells CASSSSIGTEAFF. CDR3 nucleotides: TGTGCCAGCAGCTCCAGTATCGGGACTGAAGCTTTCTTT.

CDR3 nucleotides: TGTGCCAGCAGTGAGGGGTACTATGGCTACACCTTC. Protein: CASSEGYYGYTF. This sequence joins TRBV12-3 or TRBV12-4 and TRBJ1-2; D is possibly TRBD1 (5 bases). CDR3 length: 12 amino acids. V was shortened by 5 bases and J by 3 bases, with 7 bases between the two germline ends.

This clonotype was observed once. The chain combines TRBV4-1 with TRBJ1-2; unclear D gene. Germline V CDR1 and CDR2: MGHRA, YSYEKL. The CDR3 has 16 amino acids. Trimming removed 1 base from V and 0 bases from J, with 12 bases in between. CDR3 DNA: TGCGCCAGCAGCCAAGTTACTGACGCCCCTAACTATGGCTACACCTTC. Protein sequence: CASSQVTDAPNYGYTF.

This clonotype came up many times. The CDR3: CASSLAPEGSYEQYF. CDR3 coding DNA: TGTGCCAGCAGTTTAGCGCCGGAGGGTTCCTACGAGCAGTACTTC. This chain connects TRBV12-3 or TRBV12-4 to TRBJ2-7; perhaps TRBD2 as D (6 bases). The CDR3 length is 15 residues. Trimming removed 0 bases at V and 1 base at J, with 10 bases between.

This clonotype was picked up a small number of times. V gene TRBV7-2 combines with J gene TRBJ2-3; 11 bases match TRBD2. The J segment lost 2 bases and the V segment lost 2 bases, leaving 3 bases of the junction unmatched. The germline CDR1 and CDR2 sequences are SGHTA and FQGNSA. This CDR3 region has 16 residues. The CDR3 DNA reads TGTGCCAGCAGCTTACTTAGCGGGGGGGTCACAGATACGCAGTATTTT. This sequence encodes CASSLLSGGVTDTQYF.

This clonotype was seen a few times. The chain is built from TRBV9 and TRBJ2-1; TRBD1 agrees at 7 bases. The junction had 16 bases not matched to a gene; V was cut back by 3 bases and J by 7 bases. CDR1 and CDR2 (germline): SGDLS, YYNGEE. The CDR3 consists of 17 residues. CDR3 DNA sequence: TGTGCCAGCAGCGCCCCCACTGAGGGGGCCCTTTGGAATGAGCAGTTCTTC. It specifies CASSAPTEGALWNEQFF.

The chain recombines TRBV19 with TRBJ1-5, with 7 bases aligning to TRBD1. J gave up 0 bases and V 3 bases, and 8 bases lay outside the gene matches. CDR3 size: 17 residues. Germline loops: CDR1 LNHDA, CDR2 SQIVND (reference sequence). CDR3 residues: CASSIWDSVYSNQPQHF. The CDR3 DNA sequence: TGTGCCAGTAGTATCTGGGACAGCGTTTATAGCAATCAGCCCCAGCATTTT.

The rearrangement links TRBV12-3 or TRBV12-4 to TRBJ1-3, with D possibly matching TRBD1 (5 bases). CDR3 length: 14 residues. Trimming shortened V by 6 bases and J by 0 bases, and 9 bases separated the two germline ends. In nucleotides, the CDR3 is TGTGCCAGCAGAACAGGATCCTCTGGAAACACCATATATTTT. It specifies CASRTGSSGNTIYF.

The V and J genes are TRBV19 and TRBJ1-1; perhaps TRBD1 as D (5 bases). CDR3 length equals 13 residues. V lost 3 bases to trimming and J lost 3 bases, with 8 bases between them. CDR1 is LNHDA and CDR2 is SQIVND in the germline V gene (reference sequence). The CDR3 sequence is CASSILGHTEAFF. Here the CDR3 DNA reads TGTGCCAGTAGTATCTTGGGGCACACTGAAGCTTTCTTT. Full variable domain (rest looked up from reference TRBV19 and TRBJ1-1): DGGITQSPKYLFRKEGQNVTLSCEQNLNHDAMYWYRQDPGQGLRLIYYSQIVNDFQKGDIAEGYSVSREKKESFPLTVTSAQKNPTAFYLCASSILGHTEAFFGQGTRLTVV.

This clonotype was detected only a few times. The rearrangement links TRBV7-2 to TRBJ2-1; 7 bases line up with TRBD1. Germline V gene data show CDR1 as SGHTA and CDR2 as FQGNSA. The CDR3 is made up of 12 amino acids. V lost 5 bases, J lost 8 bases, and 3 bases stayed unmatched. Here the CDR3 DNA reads TGTGCCAGCAGCCCTACAGGGGATGAGCAGTTCTTC. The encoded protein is CASSPTGDEQFF.

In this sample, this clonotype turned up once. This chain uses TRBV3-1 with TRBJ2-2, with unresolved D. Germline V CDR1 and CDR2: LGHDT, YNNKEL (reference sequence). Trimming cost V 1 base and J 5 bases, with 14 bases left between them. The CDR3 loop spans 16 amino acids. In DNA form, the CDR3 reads TGTGCCAGCAGCCAAGGGGCAGGAAGGCAAACCGGGGAGCTGTTTTTT. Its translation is CASSQGAGRQTGELFF.

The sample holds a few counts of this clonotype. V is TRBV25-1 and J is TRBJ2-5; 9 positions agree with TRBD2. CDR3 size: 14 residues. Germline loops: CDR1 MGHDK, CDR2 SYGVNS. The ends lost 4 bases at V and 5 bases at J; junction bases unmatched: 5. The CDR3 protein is CASSVAGGPETQYF. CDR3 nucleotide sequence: TGTGCCAGCAGTGTGGCGGGGGGGCCGGAGACCCAGTACTTC.

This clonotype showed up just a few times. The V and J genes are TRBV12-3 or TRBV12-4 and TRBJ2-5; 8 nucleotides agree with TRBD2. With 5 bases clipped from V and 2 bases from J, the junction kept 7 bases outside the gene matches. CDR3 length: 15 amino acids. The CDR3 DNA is TGTGCCAGCAGTCCGGGGGGGGTAGGTCAAGAGACCCAGTACTTC. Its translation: CASSPGGVGQETQYF.

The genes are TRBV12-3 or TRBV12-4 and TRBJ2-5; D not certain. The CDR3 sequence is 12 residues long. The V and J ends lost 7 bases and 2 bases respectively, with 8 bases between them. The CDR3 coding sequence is TGTGCCAGCAAATCACAACAAGAGACCCAGTACTTC. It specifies CASKSQQETQYF.

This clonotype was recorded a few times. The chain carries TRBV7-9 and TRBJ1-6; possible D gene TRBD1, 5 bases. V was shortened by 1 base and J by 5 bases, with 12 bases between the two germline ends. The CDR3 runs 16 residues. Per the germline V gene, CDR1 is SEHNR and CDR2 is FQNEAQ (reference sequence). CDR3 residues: CASSLDVGLNNSPLHF. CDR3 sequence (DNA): TGTGCCAGCAGCTTAGATGTGGGACTGAATAATTCACCCCTCCACTTT. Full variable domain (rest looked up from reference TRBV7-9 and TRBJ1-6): DTGVSQNPRHKITKRGQNVTFRCDPISEHNRLYWYRQTLGQGPEFLTYFQNEAQLEKSRLLSDRFSAERPKGSFSTLEIQRTEQGDSAMYLCASSLDVGLNNSPLHFGNGTRLTVT.

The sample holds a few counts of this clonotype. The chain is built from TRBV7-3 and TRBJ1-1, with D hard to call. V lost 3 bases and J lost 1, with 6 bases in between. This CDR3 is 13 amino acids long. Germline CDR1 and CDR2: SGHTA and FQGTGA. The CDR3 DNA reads TGTGCCAGCAGCTTCAGCGCGAACACTGAAGCTTTCTTT. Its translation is CASSFSANTEAFF.

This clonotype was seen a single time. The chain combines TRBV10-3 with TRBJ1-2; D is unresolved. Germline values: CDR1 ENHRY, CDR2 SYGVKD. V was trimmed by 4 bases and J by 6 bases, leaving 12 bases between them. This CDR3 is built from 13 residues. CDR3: CAISGEEVDGYTF. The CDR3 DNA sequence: TGTGCCATCAGTGGCGAGGAGGTGGATGGCTACACCTTC.